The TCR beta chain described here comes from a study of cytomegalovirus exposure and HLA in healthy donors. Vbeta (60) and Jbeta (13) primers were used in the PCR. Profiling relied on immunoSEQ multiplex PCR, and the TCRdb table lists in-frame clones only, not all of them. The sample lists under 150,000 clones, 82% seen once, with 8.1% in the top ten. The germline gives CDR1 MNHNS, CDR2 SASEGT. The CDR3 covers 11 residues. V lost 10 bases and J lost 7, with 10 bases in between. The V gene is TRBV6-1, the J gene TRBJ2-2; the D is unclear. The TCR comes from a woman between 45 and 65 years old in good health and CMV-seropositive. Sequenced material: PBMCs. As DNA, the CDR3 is TGTGCCAACCTTAACGGCGGGGAGCTGTTTTTT. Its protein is CANLNGGELFF.